This T cell receptor (beta chain) was sequenced during a study of OX40 agonist ivuxolimab in advanced cancers. Method: immunoSEQ multiplex PCR; TCRdb's copy keeps in-frame clones and lacks some. This repertoire shows roughly 89,000 clones, about 80% found once; its top ten account for under 2%. Germline trimming cut 5 bases from V and 3 bases from J; bases unmatched to any gene: 6. Germline V CDR1 and CDR2: MNHNY, SVGAGI (reference sequence). This CDR3 has 15 residues. A single count supports this clone. This sequence originates from an adult with an advanced solid tumor such as melanoma, head and neck, liver or kidney cancer. This rearrangement joins TRBV6-6 to TRBJ2-7; 11 bases align to TRBD1. Sequenced material: CD4+ or CD8+ T cells sorted from blood, taken in a trial of the OX40 agonist ivuxolimab. In DNA form, the CDR3 reads TGTGCCAGCAGTGACGCCGGGACAGGGGGCTACGAGCAGTACTTC. Protein sequence: CASSDAGTGGYEQYF.